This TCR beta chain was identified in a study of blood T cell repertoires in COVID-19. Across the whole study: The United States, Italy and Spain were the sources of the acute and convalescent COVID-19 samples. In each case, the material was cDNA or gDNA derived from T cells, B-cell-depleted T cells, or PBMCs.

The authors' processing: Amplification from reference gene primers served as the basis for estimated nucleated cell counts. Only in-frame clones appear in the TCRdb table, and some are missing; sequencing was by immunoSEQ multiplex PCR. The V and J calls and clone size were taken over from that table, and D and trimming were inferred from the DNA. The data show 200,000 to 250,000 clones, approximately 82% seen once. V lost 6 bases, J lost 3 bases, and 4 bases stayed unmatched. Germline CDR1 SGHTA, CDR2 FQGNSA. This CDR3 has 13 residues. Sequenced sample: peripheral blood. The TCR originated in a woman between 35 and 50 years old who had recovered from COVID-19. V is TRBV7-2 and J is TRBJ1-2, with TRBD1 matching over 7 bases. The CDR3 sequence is CASSPQGDYGYTF. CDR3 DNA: TGTGCCAGCAGTCCCCAGGGGGACTATGGCTACACCTTC.